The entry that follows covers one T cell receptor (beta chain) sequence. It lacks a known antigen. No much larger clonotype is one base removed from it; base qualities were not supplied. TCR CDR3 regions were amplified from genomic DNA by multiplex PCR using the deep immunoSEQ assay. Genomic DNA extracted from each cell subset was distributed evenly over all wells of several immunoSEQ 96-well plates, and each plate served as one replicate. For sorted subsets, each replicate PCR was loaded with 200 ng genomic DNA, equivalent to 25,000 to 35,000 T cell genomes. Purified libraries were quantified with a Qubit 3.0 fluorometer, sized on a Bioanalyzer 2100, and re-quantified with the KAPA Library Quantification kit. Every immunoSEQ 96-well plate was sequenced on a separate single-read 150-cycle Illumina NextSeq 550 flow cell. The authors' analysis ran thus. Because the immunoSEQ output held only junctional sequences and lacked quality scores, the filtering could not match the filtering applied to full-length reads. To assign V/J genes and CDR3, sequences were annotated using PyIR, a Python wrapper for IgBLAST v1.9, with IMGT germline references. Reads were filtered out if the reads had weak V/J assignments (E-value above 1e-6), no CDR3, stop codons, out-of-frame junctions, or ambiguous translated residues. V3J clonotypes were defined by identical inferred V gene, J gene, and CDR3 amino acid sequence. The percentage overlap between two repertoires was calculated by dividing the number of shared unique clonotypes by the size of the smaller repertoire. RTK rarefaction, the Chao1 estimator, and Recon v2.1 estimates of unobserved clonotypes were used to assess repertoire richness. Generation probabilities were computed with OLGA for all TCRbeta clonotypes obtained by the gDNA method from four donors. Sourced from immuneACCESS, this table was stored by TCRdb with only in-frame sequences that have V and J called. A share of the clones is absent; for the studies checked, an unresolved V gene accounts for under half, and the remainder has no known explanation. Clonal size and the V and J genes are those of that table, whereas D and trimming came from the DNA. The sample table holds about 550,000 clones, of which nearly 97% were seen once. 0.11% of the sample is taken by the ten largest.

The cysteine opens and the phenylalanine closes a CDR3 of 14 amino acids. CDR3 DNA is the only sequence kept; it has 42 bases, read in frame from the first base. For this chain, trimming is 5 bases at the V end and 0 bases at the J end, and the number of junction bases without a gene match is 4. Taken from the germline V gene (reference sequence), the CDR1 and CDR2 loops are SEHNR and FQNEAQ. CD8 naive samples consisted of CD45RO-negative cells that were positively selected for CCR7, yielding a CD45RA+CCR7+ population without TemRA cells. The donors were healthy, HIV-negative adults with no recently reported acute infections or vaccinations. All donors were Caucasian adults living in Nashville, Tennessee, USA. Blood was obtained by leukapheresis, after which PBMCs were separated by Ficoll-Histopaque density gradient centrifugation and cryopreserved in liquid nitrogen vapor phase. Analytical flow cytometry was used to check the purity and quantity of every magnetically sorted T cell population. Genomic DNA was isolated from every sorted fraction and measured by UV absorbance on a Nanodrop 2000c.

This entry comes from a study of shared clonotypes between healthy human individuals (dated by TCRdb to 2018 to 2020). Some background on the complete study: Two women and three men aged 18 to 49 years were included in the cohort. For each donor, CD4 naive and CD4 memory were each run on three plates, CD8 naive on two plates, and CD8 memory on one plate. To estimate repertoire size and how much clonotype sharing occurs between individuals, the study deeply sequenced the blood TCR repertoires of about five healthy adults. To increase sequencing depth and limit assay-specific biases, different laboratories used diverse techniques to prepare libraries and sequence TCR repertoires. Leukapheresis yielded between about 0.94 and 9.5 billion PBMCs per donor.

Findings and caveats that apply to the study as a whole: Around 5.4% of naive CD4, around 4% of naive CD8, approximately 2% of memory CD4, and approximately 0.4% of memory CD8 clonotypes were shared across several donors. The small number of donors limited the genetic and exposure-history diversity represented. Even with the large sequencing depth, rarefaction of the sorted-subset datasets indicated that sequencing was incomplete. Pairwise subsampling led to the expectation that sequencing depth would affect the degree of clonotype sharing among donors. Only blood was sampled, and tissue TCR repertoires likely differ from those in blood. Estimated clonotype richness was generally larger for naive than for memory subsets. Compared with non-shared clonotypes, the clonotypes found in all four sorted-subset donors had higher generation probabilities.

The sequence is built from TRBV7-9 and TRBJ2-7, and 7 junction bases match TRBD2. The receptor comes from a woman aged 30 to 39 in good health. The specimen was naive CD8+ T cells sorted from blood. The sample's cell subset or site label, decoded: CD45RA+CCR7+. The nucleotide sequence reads TGTGCCAGCAGCCTTAGCGGGCGCTCCTACGAGCAGTACTTC. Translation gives CASSLSGRSYEQYF.